The sequence of this TCR beta chain was determined in a study of a mutant IDH1 vaccine in newly diagnosed glioma. TCRdb's copy holds only in-frame clones and misses some; the assay was immunoSEQ multiplex PCR. Of 50,000 to 65,000 clones listed, approximately 81% are singletons. For this clone: Its antigen is undetermined.

The time point is: week 5, during vaccination. It was 300 ug of mutant IDH1 20-mer peptide that made up each vaccine dose, given with topical imiquimod. Broader study findings: It was just under 95% of patients that developed vaccine-induced immune responses.

The specimen was PBMCs, collected from a glioma patient whose treatment included an IDH1 peptide vaccine. This sequence originates from a man aged 25-45 years with glioma.

The CDR3 region has the DNA TGCGCCAGCAGCCCAAGCGGGGGGAACTCCTACGAGCAGTACTTC. Its protein product is CASSPSGGNSYEQYF. The V gene is TRBV5-1, the J gene TRBJ2-7; TRBD2 agrees at 9 bases. Germline V gene sequence: CDR1 SGHRS, CDR2 YFSETQ. This CDR3 spans 15 amino acids. V was clipped by 4 bases and J by 0 bases; unmatched bases: 5.